This TCR beta chain was recovered during a study of CD8 T cells in ankylosing spondylitis. TCRdb reprocessed the 5' RACE reads via MiXCR and lists one record per CDR3 protein. The table records about 100,000 distinct CDR3 sequences, 7.5% to 9% of them present only once. This clonotype is termed medium-sized. CDR1 and CDR2 (germline): DFQATT, SNEGSKA (reference sequence). CDR3 length: 14 residues. V was trimmed by 6 bases and J by 8 bases, leaving 20 bases between them. Source material: blood, either unsorted or a sorted T cell fraction (not recorded which). The genes are TRBV20-1 and TRBJ2-1; D remains ambiguous. The sequence was collected from a male donor with ankylosing spondylitis or in good health (not recorded which). In DNA, the CDR3 is TGCAGTGCACTACCGCTTGACATAGGTCATGAGCAGTTCTTC. This sequence encodes CSALPLDIGHEQFF.